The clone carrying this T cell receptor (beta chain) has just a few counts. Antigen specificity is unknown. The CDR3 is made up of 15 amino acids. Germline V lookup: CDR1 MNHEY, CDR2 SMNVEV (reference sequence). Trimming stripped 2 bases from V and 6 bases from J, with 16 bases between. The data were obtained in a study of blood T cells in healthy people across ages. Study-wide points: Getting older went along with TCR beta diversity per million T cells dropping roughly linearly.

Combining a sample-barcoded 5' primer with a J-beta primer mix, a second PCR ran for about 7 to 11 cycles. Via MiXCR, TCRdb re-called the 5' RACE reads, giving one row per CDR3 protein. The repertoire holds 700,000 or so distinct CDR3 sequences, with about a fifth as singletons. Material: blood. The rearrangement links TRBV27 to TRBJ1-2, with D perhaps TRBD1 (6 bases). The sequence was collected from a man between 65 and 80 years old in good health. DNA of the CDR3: TGTGCCAGCAGTTTAGACACACAGGGATTGAATGGCTACACCTTC. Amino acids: CASSLDTQGLNGYTF.